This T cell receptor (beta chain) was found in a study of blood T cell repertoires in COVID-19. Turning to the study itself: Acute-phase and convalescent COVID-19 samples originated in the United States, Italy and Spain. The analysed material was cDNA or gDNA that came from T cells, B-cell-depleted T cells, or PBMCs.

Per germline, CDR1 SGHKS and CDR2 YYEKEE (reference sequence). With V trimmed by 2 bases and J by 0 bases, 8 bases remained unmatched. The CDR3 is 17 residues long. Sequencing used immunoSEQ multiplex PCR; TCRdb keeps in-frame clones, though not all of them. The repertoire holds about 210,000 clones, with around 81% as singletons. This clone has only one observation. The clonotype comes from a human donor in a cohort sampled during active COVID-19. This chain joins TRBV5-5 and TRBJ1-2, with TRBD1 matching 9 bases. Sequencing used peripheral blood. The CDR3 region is CASSFRIGDRANYGYTF. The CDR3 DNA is TGTGCCAGCAGCTTCCGAATCGGGGACAGGGCTAACTATGGCTACACCTTC.